The 13 T cell receptor beta chains listed next were all sequenced from one sample in a study of shared clonotypes between healthy human individuals. Cells designated naive CD8 were CD45RO-negative and were positively selected for CCR7, with terminally differentiated effector memory CD45RA+ cells excluded. TCRdb's table, derived via immunoSEQ multiplex PCR, lists solely in-frame clones and lacks some. The sample holds around 2.1 million clones, about 92% seen once. Sequenced sample: naive CD8+ T cells from PBMCs. These receptors were collected from a man aged 18 to 29 in good health. Some clones in this sample may be carry-over from other donors' samples.

Worth noting for this clone: The same CDR3 also results from other DNA sequences found in this sample. V is TRBV28 and J is TRBJ1-5; 7 positions agree with TRBD1. Germline assignment: CDR1 MDHEN and CDR2 SYDVKM. J was trimmed by 1 base and V by 6 bases; bases with no gene match: 3. The CDR3 runs to 14 residues. Here the CDR3 reads CASSLGQSNQPQHF. CDR3 DNA: TGTGCCAGCAGCCTGGGACAGAGCAATCAGCCCCAGCATTTT.

The chain is built from TRBV19 and TRBJ1-2, with D hard to call. The CDR3 is 13 amino acids. Trimming shortened V by 3 bases and J by 8 bases, and 13 bases separated the two germline ends. In germline, CDR1 is LNHDA, CDR2 SQIVND (reference sequence). The CDR3 DNA follows: TGTGCCAGTAGTATCCGGGAGGTCTACGGCTACACCTTC. As protein: CASSIREVYGYTF.

The chain combines TRBV5-1 with TRBJ2-7; 7 nucleotides match TRBD1. CDR3 length: 14 residues. V trimming: 0 bases; J trimming: 6 bases; junction bases outside the gene matches: 6. Germline CDR1 is SGHRS and CDR2 is YFSETQ. The CDR3 loop reads CASSLGVGGGEQYF. The CDR3 DNA sequence: TGCGCCAGCAGCTTGGGGGTAGGGGGCGGCGAGCAGTACTTC. Full variable domain (rest looked up from reference TRBV5-1 and TRBJ2-7): KAGVTQTPRYLIKTRGQQVTLSCSPISGHRSVSWYQQTPGQGLQFLFEYFSETQRNKGNFPGRFSGRQFSNSRSEMNVSTLELGDSALYLCASSLGVGGGEQYFGPGTRLTVT.

The rearrangement uses TRBV5-1 and TRBJ1-4; possible D gene TRBD1, 5 bases. The CDR3 covers 18 residues. Deletions cut 3 bases from V and 6 bases from J, with 24 bases between. Germline assignment: CDR1 SGHRS and CDR2 YFSETQ. The CDR3 is CASSSEALRGVRYEKLFF. The CDR3 DNA is TGCGCCAGCAGCTCTGAAGCTTTGAGGGGAGTCCGATATGAAAAACTGTTTTTT.

This sequence joins TRBV7-9 and TRBJ1-4; 7 bases match TRBD1. Germline-derived CDR1 and CDR2 are SEHNR and FQNEAQ (reference sequence). Losses at the gene ends were 5 bases for V and 7 bases for J; bases not matched to a gene: 10. The CDR3 consists of 15 residues. This CDR3 is CASSQNRGLVEKLFF. The CDR3 DNA reads TGTGCCAGCAGCCAGAACAGGGGACTGGTTGAAAAACTGTTTTTT.

This clone was picked up one time. The chain links TRBV7-9 to TRBJ1-3, with 10 bases that match TRBD1. The CDR3 runs to 15 residues. In germline, CDR1 is SEHNR, CDR2 FQNEAQ (reference sequence). V gave up 4 bases and J gave up 8 bases; unmatched junction bases: 8. This chain's CDR3 is CASSSRQGASDTIYF. The CDR3 DNA reads TGTGCCAGCAGCTCGCGACAGGGGGCATCGGACACCATATATTTT.

The V gene is TRBV9, the J gene TRBJ1-5; 10 positions match TRBD1. Germline assignment: CDR1 SGDLS and CDR2 YYNGEE. The junction had 1 base not matched to a gene; V was cut back by 3 bases and J by 4 bases. The CDR3 spans 14 residues. DNA of the CDR3: TGTGCCAGCAGCGGACAGGGGGCAAATCAGCCCCAGCATTTT. Its protein is CASSGQGANQPQHF.

The J gene is TRBJ1-5, the V gene TRBV19, with D possibly matching TRBD1 (6 bases). The CDR3 spans 17 residues. Germline V gene sequence: CDR1 LNHDA, CDR2 SQIVND (reference sequence). Trimming took 3 bases from V and 0 from J, leaving 15 bases between them. CDR3 residues: CASSIGTPIHSNQPQHF. The DNA for the CDR3 is TGTGCCAGTAGTATCGGGACACCAATACATAGCAATCAGCCCCAGCATTTT. Variable domain in full (rest from reference TRBV19 and TRBJ1-5): DGGITQSPKYLFRKEGQNVTLSCEQNLNHDAMYWYRQDPGQGLRLIYYSQIVNDFQKGDIAEGYSVSREKKESFPLTVTSAQKNPTAFYLCASSIGTPIHSNQPQHFGDGTRLSIL.

This chain connects TRBV19 to TRBJ2-7; 11 nucleotides match TRBD2. Losses at the gene ends were 3 bases for V and 0 bases for J; bases not matched to a gene: 1. The length of the CDR3 is 15 residues. Germline V lookup: CDR1 LNHDA, CDR2 SQIVND (reference sequence). Here the CDR3 DNA reads TGTGCCAGTAGTATGCTAGCGGGAGGCTCCTACGAGCAGTACTTC. It translates to CASSMLAGGSYEQYF.

The genes are TRBV7-3 and TRBJ1-2; D remains ambiguous. The CDR3 has 15 residues. Germline loops: CDR1 SGHTA, CDR2 FQGTGA. V lost 5 bases to trimming and J lost 0 bases, with 13 bases between them. The CDR3 is CASSPDKAANYGYTF. The CDR3 DNA sequence: TGTGCCAGCAGCCCAGATAAAGCCGCTAACTATGGCTACACCTTC.

The CDR3 region has the DNA TGTGCCAGCAGTACAGGCAGCGCGAACACCGGGGAGCTGTTTTTT. This sequence encodes CASSTGSANTGELFF. The chain has TRBV28 and TRBJ2-2; possible D gene TRBD1, 5 bases. Germline values: CDR1 MDHEN, CDR2 SYDVKM. V shed 5 bases and J shed 0 bases, with 10 bases lying between them. The CDR3 has 15 amino acids.

The chain joins TRBV13 to TRBJ2-7; possibly TRBD1 or TRBD2 for D (6 bases each). The V and J ends lost 4 bases and 5 bases respectively, with 18 bases between them. This CDR3 is 15 amino acids long. Germline V CDR1 and CDR2: PRHDT, FYEKMQ (reference sequence). The CDR3 nucleotides read TGTGCCAGCAGCTCAAGGGGGGCGGGATTCGACGAGCAGTACTTC. Translation: CASSSRGAGFDEQYF. Based on the CDR3 plus reference TRBV13 and TRBJ2-7, the full variable domain is AAGVIQSPRHLIKEKRETATLKCYPIPRHDTVYWYQQGPGQDPQFLISFYEKMQSDKGSIPDRFSAQQFSDYHSELNMSSLELGDSALYFCASSSRGAGFDEQYFGPGTRLTVT.

This sequence joins TRBV9 and TRBJ2-2; D perhaps matches TRBD1 (6 bases). V lost 0 bases and J lost 6, with 9 bases in between. CDR3 size: 14 residues. From germline, CDR1 is SGDLS and CDR2 YYNGEE. DNA of the CDR3: TGTGCCAGCAGCGTAGCTGACAGGTCCGGGGAGCTGTTTTTT. Residues: CASSVADRSGELFF. Filled out from reference TRBV9 and TRBJ2-2, the complete variable domain reads DSGVTQTPKHLITATGQRVTLRCSPRSGDLSVYWYQQSLDQGLQFLIQYYNGEERAKGNILERFSAQQFPDLHSELNLSSLELGDSALYFCASSVADRSGELFFGEGSRLTVL.